The 32 T cell receptor beta chains below come from one sample, sequenced in a study of shared clonotypes between healthy human individuals. Sequencing was performed with immunoSEQ multiplex PCR; in TCRdb, only in-frame clones are kept and a portion is missing. Altogether about 2.4 million clones are present, around nine tenths being singletons, with the ten largest covering roughly 0.15%. The sequenced sample consisted of naive CD4+ T cells sorted from blood. Specified subset: CD45RA+ positively selected. These receptor sequences come from a man aged 18-30 years in good health.

The genes are TRBV6-6 and TRBJ1-5, with a tentative D call TRBD1 (5 bases). V lost 6 bases to trimming and J lost 0 bases, with 15 bases between them. Germline loops: CDR1 MNHNY, CDR2 SVGAGI (reference sequence). This CDR3 is built from 16 residues. The CDR3 DNA sequence: TGTGCCAGCAGCCAATTGGGGGGGAATAGCAATCAGCCCCAGCATTTT. It yields the protein CASSQLGGNSNQPQHF.

The chain uses TRBV28 and TRBJ1-4; D unresolved. V gave up 3 bases and J gave up 3 bases, with 14 bases separating them. Germline V gene lookup returns CDR1 MDHEN and CDR2 SYDVKM. The CDR3 has 16 residues. CDR3 loop: CASSFWGREANEKLFF. The CDR3 nucleotides read TGTGCCAGCAGTTTCTGGGGAAGGGAGGCTAATGAAAAACTGTTTTTT.

This chain connects TRBV7-3 to TRBJ1-2; 8 nucleotides line up with TRBD1. There are 14 residues in the CDR3. V shed 11 bases and J 4 bases; nucleotides not matched to a gene: 12. Germline-derived CDR1 and CDR2 are SGHTA and FQGTGA. This CDR3 reads CAAGPETGAYGYTF. CDR3 sequence (DNA): TGTGCCGCAGGACCCGAGACAGGGGCCTATGGCTACACCTTC. Looking up the rest from reference TRBV7-3 and TRBJ1-2 gives the full variable domain: GAGVSQTPSNKVTEKGKYVELRCDPISGHTALYWYRQSLGQGPEFLIYFQGTGAADDSGLPNDRFFAVRPEGSVSTLKIQRTERGDSAVYLCAAGPETGAYGYTFGSGTRLTVV.

This clone showed up just once. The V and J genes are TRBV6-6 and TRBJ2-5; D tentatively reads TRBD1 or TRBD2 (5 bases each). Trimming took off 5 bases at V and 10 bases at J, with 20 bases between the two ends. Germline V gene data show CDR1 as MNHNY and CDR2 as SVGAGI (reference sequence). The CDR3 spans 14 residues. The CDR3 DNA sequence: TGTGCCAGCAGTGGGGGAAGCGATCGCCCGGGCCAGTACTTC. Translated: CASSGGSDRPGQYF.

This rearrangement joins TRBV4-1 to TRBJ2-7; the match to TRBD2 covers 9 bases. V was pared by 1 base and J by 2 bases, with 3 bases of the junction left unmatched. Germline assignment: CDR1 MGHRA and CDR2 YSYEKL. CDR3 length: 15 residues. The CDR3 bases are TGCGCCAGCAGCCAAGGGAGACTAGCGGCCTACGAGCAGTACTTC. Encoded protein: CASSQGRLAAYEQYF.

This chain connects TRBV2 to TRBJ2-7, with D unclear. CDR3 size: 15 residues. From germline, CDR1 is SNHLY and CDR2 FYNNEI. V shed 7 bases and J shed 2 bases, with 18 bases lying between them. The CDR3 DNA sequence: TGTGCCAGCACTCAAGCGACGTTGATGCCCTACGAGCAGTACTTC. Its protein product is CASTQATLMPYEQYF.

The V gene is TRBV19, the J gene TRBJ1-2; 9 nucleotides align to TRBD1. This CDR3 has 16 residues. The germline CDR1 and CDR2 sequences are LNHDA and SQIVND (reference sequence). Trimming cost V 7 bases and J 5 bases; bases outside gene matches: 14. The CDR3 sequence is CASTRKQQGAGYGYTF. In DNA, the CDR3 is TGTGCCAGTACCCGAAAACAACAGGGGGCAGGGTATGGCTACACCTTC.

This CDR3 reads CASSFYSGSSTDTQYF. CDR3 DNA: TGTGCCAGCAGCTTCTATAGCGGGAGCAGCACAGATACGCAGTATTTT. The rearrangement links TRBV7-2 to TRBJ2-3; 9 nucleotides match TRBD2. Germline V gene sequence: CDR1 SGHTA, CDR2 FQGNSA. V shed 3 bases and J 0 bases; nucleotides not matched to a gene: 4. The CDR3 extends over 16 amino acids.

V and J are TRBV7-3 and TRBJ2-1, with D perhaps matching TRBD1 (5 bases). Germline CDR1 SGHTA, CDR2 FQGTGA. This CDR3 has 14 amino acids. V lost 5 bases and J lost 4, with 12 bases in between. The CDR3 DNA follows: TGTGCCAGCAGCCTAAGGGGCCATTACAATGAGCAGTTCTTC. Protein: CASSLRGHYNEQFF.

The CDR3 is CASSFKGDNSPLHF. The CDR3 nucleotides are TGCGCCAGCAGCTTCAAGGGGGATAATTCACCCCTCCACTTT. J is TRBJ1-6 and V is TRBV5-1; D may be TRBD1 (6 bases). In germline, CDR1 is SGHRS, CDR2 YFSETQ. This CDR3 is built from 14 residues. V was trimmed by 2 bases and J by 5 bases, leaving 8 bases between them.

The chain recombines TRBV30 with TRBJ2-7; D call uncertain. Per the germline V gene, CDR1 is GTSNPN and CDR2 is SVGIG (reference sequence). Trimming shortened V by 0 bases and J by 0 bases, and 15 bases separated the two germline ends. This CDR3 comprises 16 residues. CDR3 sequence (DNA): TGTGCCTGGAGTGTCTTTGGAGACACACGCTCCTACGAGCAGTACTTC. Residues: CAWSVFGDTRSYEQYF. Based on the CDR3 plus reference TRBV30 and TRBJ2-7, the full variable domain is SQTIHQWPATLVQPVGSPLSLECTVEGTSNPNLYWYRQAAGRGLQLLFYSVGIGQISSEVPQNLSASRPQDRQFILSSKKLLLSDSGFYLCAWSVFGDTRSYEQYFGPGTRLTVT.

The gene calls are TRBV5-8 and TRBJ1-2, with 11 bases identical to TRBD1. Germline V lookup: CDR1 SGHTS, CDR2 YDEGEE. CDR3 length equals 15 residues. The junction had 9 bases not matched to a gene; V was cut back by 3 bases and J by 8 bases. In nucleotides, the CDR3 is TGTGCCAGCAGCTCTACCGGGACAGGGGGGAACGGCTACACCTTC. Amino acid sequence: CASSSTGTGGNGYTF.

The chain carries TRBV28 and TRBJ1-5, with unresolved D. The CDR3 is 15 residues long. V was trimmed by 4 bases and J by 5 bases, leaving 15 bases between them. Germline V gene sequence: CDR1 MDHEN, CDR2 SYDVKM. The DNA of the CDR3 is TGTGCCAGCAGTTCGACAAAACCCCGGTATCAGCCCCAGCATTTT. Amino acids: CASSSTKPRYQPQHF.

Points on this clone: No DNA is shown, since the ends of the CDR3 on it are uncertain; the CDR3 is the one TCRdb lists. This chain joins TRBV9 and TRBJ2-3. Counting both end residues, the CDR3 totals 15 amino acids. Looked up from germline, CDR1 is SGDLS and CDR2 is YYNGEE. The CDR3: CASSVAFGAADTQYF.

The chain uses TRBV18 and TRBJ2-5, with 13 nucleotides matching TRBD2. The germline V gene has CDR1 KGHSH and CDR2 LQKENI. The CDR3 extends over 15 amino acids. J gave up 5 bases and V 4 bases, and 4 bases lay outside the gene matches. CDR3 bases: TGTGCCAGCTCACTCGGACTAGCGGGAGCCGAGACCCAGTACTTC. This gives the protein CASSLGLAGAETQYF.

V usage is TRBV12-5 and J usage is TRBJ2-3; weak D call: TRBD1 (6 bases). CDR1 and CDR2 from the germline V gene are LGHNT and FRNRAP. V dropped 1 base and J dropped 2 bases, with 10 bases sitting between them. This CDR3 contains 15 residues. CDR3 sequence (DNA): TGTGCTAGTGGTTTGGACAGGACAGACACAGATACGCAGTATTTT. Its protein product is CASGLDRTDTDTQYF.

CDR3 DNA: TGTGCCAGCAGCTTGGTACTAGCGGGAGTAGAGACCCAGTACTTC. Translation: CASSLVLAGVETQYF. The chain combines TRBV5-6 with TRBJ2-5, with 11 bases fitting TRBD2. With 0 bases clipped from V and 4 bases from J, the junction kept 2 bases outside the gene matches. CDR3 length equals 15 residues. Germline loops: CDR1 SGHDT, CDR2 YYEEEE.

The rearrangement links TRBV19 to TRBJ2-7; a weak D match, TRBD1 (5 bases). The CDR3 length is 14 residues. CDR1 is LNHDA, CDR2 SQIVND, per germline (reference sequence). With 4 bases removed from V and 5 bases from J, the gap between germline ends came to 15 bases. For the CDR3, the DNA is TGTGCCAGTAGTACAGGGTTCACTCTCCACGAGCAGTACTTC. It translates to CASSTGFTLHEQYF.

V gene TRBV7-9 combines with J gene TRBJ2-5, with D perhaps TRBD2 (7 bases). Germline CDR1 and CDR2: SEHNR and FQNEAQ (reference sequence). V was trimmed by 3 bases and J by 5 bases, leaving 13 bases between them. The CDR3 totals 14 residues. The CDR3 is CASSLYEGGETQYF. DNA for the CDR3: TGTGCCAGCAGCTTGTATGAGGGGGGGGAGACCCAGTACTTC.

The chain is built from TRBV6-5 and TRBJ1-1; D gene ambiguous. The CDR3 is 15 amino acids. V was cut by 2 bases and J by 0 bases, with 10 bases left in between. The germline gives CDR1 MNHEY, CDR2 SVGAGI. CDR3 in amino acids: CASSYALTVNTEAFF. CDR3 DNA: TGTGCCAGCAGTTACGCCTTAACAGTGAACACTGAAGCTTTCTTT.

The chain is built from TRBV18 and TRBJ1-2, with D uncertain. The CDR3 contains 16 residues. Germline CDR1 and CDR2: KGHSH and LQKENI. Trimming took off 1 base at V and 4 bases at J, with 16 bases between the two ends. The CDR3 is CASSPRLEQSSYGYTF. CDR3 DNA sequence: TGTGCCAGCTCACCACGTTTAGAACAGTCCAGCTATGGCTACACCTTC.

The V gene is TRBV18, the J gene TRBJ2-5; 7 positions match TRBD2. The CDR3 is made up of 16 amino acids. Per germline, CDR1 KGHSH and CDR2 LQKENI. The V segment lost 2 bases and the J segment 1 base; nucleotides outside the gene matches: 7. The CDR3 here is CASSPKVASGQETQYF. The CDR3 nucleotides read TGTGCCAGCTCACCAAAGGTGGCTAGCGGCCAAGAGACCCAGTACTTC.

The V gene is TRBV11-2, the J gene TRBJ2-1; the match to TRBD2 covers 11 bases. Germline V gene sequence: CDR1 SGHAT, CDR2 FQNNGV. V gave up 3 bases and J gave up 12 bases; unmatched junction bases: 7. The CDR3 length is 14 residues. The CDR3, as DNA: TGTGCCAGCAGCTTTGGAACTAGCGGGAGTTGGCAGTTCTTC. This sequence encodes CASSFGTSGSWQFF. Full variable domain (missing parts from reference TRBV11-2 and TRBJ2-1): EAGVAQSPRYKIIEKRQSVAFWCNPISGHATLYWYQQILGQGPKLLIQFQNNGVVDDSQLPKDRFSAERLKGVDSTLKIQPAKLEDSAVYLCASSFGTSGSWQFFGPGTRLTVL.

The rearrangement links TRBV7-8 to TRBJ2-1; 7 nucleotides align to TRBD1. From germline, CDR1 is SGHVS and CDR2 FQNEAQ. Germline trimming cut 2 bases from V and 1 base from J; bases unmatched to any gene: 5. CDR3 length: 16 amino acids. The CDR3 region is CASSLSDRESYNEQFF. The CDR3 DNA follows: TGTGCCAGCAGCTTAAGTGACAGGGAATCCTACAATGAGCAGTTCTTC.

In DNA form, the CDR3 reads TGCGCCAGCAGCTTTGGTGTGGGATCCGACGACGGCTACACCTTC. It translates to CASSFGVGSDDGYTF. The chain carries TRBV5-1 and TRBJ1-2; no definite D call. The ends were cut back, 2 bases at V and 8 bases at J, with 19 bases in the middle. CDR1 SGHRS and CDR2 YFSETQ come from the germline V gene. The CDR3 length is 15 residues.

Comments on this clone: Its ends do not fully match the called genes, so a read error is possible. CDR3 sequence reads: CASSQEEAGTGQGFNF. Here the CDR3 DNA reads TGCGCCAGCAGCCAAGAGGAAGCAGGGACGGGACAGGGATTTAATTTT. This chain uses TRBV4-1 with TRBJ2-3; 9 bases match TRBD1. The V gene's germline CDR1 is MGHRA and CDR2 YSYEKL. The CDR3 contains 16 residues.

This chain connects TRBV6-5 to TRBJ2-3, with D uncertain. Germline values: CDR1 MNHEY, CDR2 SVGAGI. V lost 2 bases and J lost 4, with 7 bases in between. The CDR3 has 13 amino acids. This CDR3 reads CASSYVGSDTQYF. CDR3 bases: TGTGCCAGCAGTTACGTCGGCTCAGATACGCAGTATTTT.

To note about this clone: This same CDR3 is encoded by further DNA sequences in the sample. The genes are TRBV6-1 and TRBJ2-3, with 9 bases matching TRBD1. This CDR3 region has 15 residues. V trimming: 5 bases; J trimming: 1 base; junction bases outside the gene matches: 4. CDR1 and CDR2 from the germline V gene are MNHNS and SASEGT. CDR3 bases: TGTGCCAGCAGTCCCGGGACAGGGCGCACAGATACGCAGTATTTT. This encodes CASSPGTGRTDTQYF.

The rearrangement links TRBV7-9 to TRBJ1-4, with TRBD1 matching 9 bases. The V gene's germline CDR1 is SEHNR and CDR2 FQNEAQ (reference sequence). V dropped 5 bases and J dropped 5; count of bases not matched to a gene: 6. The CDR3 runs to 15 residues. CDR3 in amino acids: CASSPIGTGNEKLFF. In DNA, the CDR3 is TGTGCCAGCAGCCCGATTGGGACAGGGAATGAAAAACTGTTTTTT.

The V and J genes are TRBV7-9 and TRBJ2-1, with D perhaps matching TRBD1 (6 bases). Trimming stripped 2 bases from V and 9 bases from J, with 23 bases between. Germline V lookup: CDR1 SEHNR, CDR2 FQNEAQ (reference sequence). This CDR3 has 17 amino acids. Here the CDR3 reads CASSLPHSGQPVGEQFF. The CDR3 bases are TGTGCCAGCAGCTTACCACATTCCGGACAGCCCGTGGGTGAGCAGTTCTTC.

This chain uses TRBV5-4 with TRBJ1-3; possible D gene TRBD1, 5 bases. V lost 1 base, J lost 2 bases, and 10 bases lay in between. Germline assignment: CDR1 SGHNT and CDR2 YYREEE (reference sequence). The CDR3 contains 15 residues. CDR3 in DNA: TGTGCCAGCAGCTTGTGGTCAGGGACTGGAAACACCATATATTTT. This sequence encodes CASSLWSGTGNTIYF. The full variable domain, in which reference TRBV5-4 and TRBJ1-3 provide the parts outside the CDR3, is ETGVTQSPTHLIKTRGQQVTLRCSSQSGHNTVSWYQQALGQGPQFIFQYYREEENGRGNFPPRFSGLQFPNYSSELNVNALELDDSALYLCASSLWSGTGNTIYFGEGSWLTVV.

V usage is TRBV9 and J usage is TRBJ2-7; D unclear. Germline V gene lookup returns CDR1 SGDLS and CDR2 YYNGEE. V was shortened by 4 bases and J by 7 bases, with 18 bases between the two germline ends. This CDR3 is built from 14 residues. CDR3 sequence reads: CASSPRVGQGEQYF. The CDR3 region has the DNA TGTGCCAGCAGCCCCCGAGTAGGGCAAGGTGAGCAGTACTTC.